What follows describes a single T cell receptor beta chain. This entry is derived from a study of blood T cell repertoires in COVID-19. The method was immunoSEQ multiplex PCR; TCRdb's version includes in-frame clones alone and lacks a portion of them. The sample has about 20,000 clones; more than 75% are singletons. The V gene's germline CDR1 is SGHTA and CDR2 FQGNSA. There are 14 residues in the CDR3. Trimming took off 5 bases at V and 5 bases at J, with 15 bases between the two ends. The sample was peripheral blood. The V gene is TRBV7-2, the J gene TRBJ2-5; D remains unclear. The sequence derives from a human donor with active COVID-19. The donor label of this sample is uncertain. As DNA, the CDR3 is TGTGCCAGCAGCCCAGCCGACATCTCTGAGACCCAGTACTTC. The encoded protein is CASSPADISETQYF.